This T cell receptor beta chain came from a study of blood T cells in healthy people across ages. Through a sample-barcoded 5' primer and a J-beta primer mix, a second PCR was run for about 6 to 11 cycles. In TCRdb, the 5' RACE reads were re-called with MiXCR into one record per CDR3 protein. This sample has about 720,000 distinct CDR3 sequences, with 22% found just once. Overall study findings and caveats: Unsorted PBMC input precluded a conclusive naive versus antigen-experienced comparison. Naive T cell percentage showed a strong correlation with TCR beta diversity. Both naive CD4+ cell counts and diversity were greater in long-lived donors than in aged donors.

Germline trimming cut 1 base from V and 4 bases from J; bases unmatched to any gene: 4. CDR1 and CDR2 (germline): LGHDT, YNNKEL (reference sequence). CDR3 length: 15 amino acids. This clonotype has only a few counts. What it binds is unknown. This TCR came from a man aged 65 to 85 in good health. The chain employs TRBV3-1 and TRBJ2-3; TRBD2 matches at 8 bases. Sequencing used blood. Here the CDR3 DNA reads TGTGCCAGCAGCCAAGTGGGGACTAGTCCAGATACGCAGTATTTT. It specifies CASSQVGTSPDTQYF.